This TCR beta chain was identified during a study of shared clonotypes between healthy human individuals (dated by TCRdb to 2020 to 2021). Some background on the complete study: The cohort included a few men and a couple of women between 18 and 49 years of age. Different laboratories and diverse techniques were used to prepare libraries and sequence TCR repertoires, to increase sequencing depth and limit assay-specific biases. Per donor, leukapheresis produced somewhere between about 0.94 and 9 billion PBMCs. To estimate repertoire size and how much clonotype sharing occurs between individuals, the study deeply sequenced the blood TCR repertoires of several healthy adults. For each donor, CD4 naive and CD4 memory were each given three plates, CD8 naive was given two plates, and CD8 memory was given one plate.

Overall study results and their limits: Because the study included only a small number of donors, the genetic and exposure-history diversity represented was limited. Rarefaction of sorted-subset datasets indicated incomplete sequencing despite the large sequencing depth. Sharing across a handful of donors was observed for roughly 5.4% of naive CD4, under 4% of naive CD8, 2% to 2.5% of memory CD4, and around 0.44% of memory CD8 clonotypes. Pairwise subsampling indicated that sequencing depth was expected to affect the degree of clonotype sharing among donors. Estimated clonotype richness was generally larger for naive than for memory subsets. Sampling was restricted to blood, and TCR repertoires in tissue are likely to differ from TCR repertoires in blood. Higher generation probabilities were observed for clonotypes shared by all four sorted-subset donors than for non-shared clonotypes.

The donors were healthy, HIV-negative adults who had no recently reported acute infections or vaccinations. Every donor was a Caucasian adult living in Nashville, Tennessee, USA. CD4+ T cells were enriched through magnetic negative selection, after which naive cells were positively selected on CD45RA and the remaining negative fraction served as the memory subset. Blood was obtained by leukapheresis, after which PBMCs were separated by Ficoll-Histopaque density gradient centrifugation and cryopreserved in liquid nitrogen vapor phase. Analytical flow cytometry was used to check the purity and quantity of each magnetically sorted T cell population. From each sorted fraction, genomic DNA was isolated and quantified by UV absorbance on a Nanodrop 2000c. Comment on this clone: What this receptor recognizes is not known. Base qualities are not recorded, but no much larger clone differs from it by a single base.

The germline V gene (reference sequence) supplies CDR1 MNHEY and CDR2 SMNVEV. The CDR3 holds 16 amino acids from the cysteine to the phenylalanine. Just CDR3 DNA is preserved here, 48 bases in frame from base 1. Trimming takes 2 bases off V and 10 bases off J; junction bases not matched to a gene: 8. Using the deep immunoSEQ assay, multiplex PCR amplified TCR CDR3 regions from genomic DNA. Genomic DNA extracted from each cell subset was distributed evenly over all wells of several immunoSEQ 96-well plates, and each plate served as one replicate. For sorted subsets, 150 to 250 ng genomic DNA, equal to some 28,000 T cell genomes, was loaded into each replicate PCR. Purified libraries were measured with a Qubit 3.0 fluorometer, size-checked on a Bioanalyzer 2100, and measured again with the KAPA Library Quantification kit. Every immunoSEQ 96-well plate was sequenced on a separate single-read 150-cycle Illumina NextSeq 550 flow cell. Per the original workflow: Because only junctional sequences without quality scores were contained in the immunoSEQ output, filtering matching that applied to full-length reads could not be performed. Sequences were annotated with PyIR, a Python wrapper for IgBLAST v1.9, using IMGT germline references to assign V/J genes and CDR3. Reads were removed for weak V/J assignments (E-value above 1e-6), missing CDR3, stop codons, out-of-frame junctions, or ambiguous translated residues. A V3J clonotype was defined by an identical inferred V gene, J gene, and CDR3 amino acid sequence. To compute the percentage overlap between repertoires, the number of shared unique clonotypes was divided by the size of the smaller repertoire. Richness of each repertoire was evaluated using RTK rarefaction, the Chao1 estimator, and Recon v2.1 estimates of unobserved clonotypes. For all TCRbeta clonotypes obtained by the gDNA method from a few donors, generation probabilities were computed with OLGA. This immuneACCESS table, as held by TCRdb, lists in-frame sequences with V and J called but not all clones. Of the missing ones, under half trace to an unresolved V gene in checked studies; the others have no known cause. V and J calls and clone size come straight from that table; D and trimming were deduced from the DNA. This sample comprises around 700,000 clones, over 65% of them detected only once. The ten largest make up under 2% of the sample.

The clonotype was recovered from a woman aged 25 to 39 in good health. What was sequenced was memory CD4+ T cells sorted from blood. Interpreted using the paper, the cell subset or site label stands for: CD45RA-negative fraction. Rearrangement joined TRBV27 to TRBJ2-1; 13 of the junction bases match TRBD2. The CDR3 reads CASSLVLAGGPGEQFF. The nucleotide sequence is given as TGTGCCAGCAGTTTAGTACTAGCGGGAGGGCCTGGGGAGCAGTTCTTC.